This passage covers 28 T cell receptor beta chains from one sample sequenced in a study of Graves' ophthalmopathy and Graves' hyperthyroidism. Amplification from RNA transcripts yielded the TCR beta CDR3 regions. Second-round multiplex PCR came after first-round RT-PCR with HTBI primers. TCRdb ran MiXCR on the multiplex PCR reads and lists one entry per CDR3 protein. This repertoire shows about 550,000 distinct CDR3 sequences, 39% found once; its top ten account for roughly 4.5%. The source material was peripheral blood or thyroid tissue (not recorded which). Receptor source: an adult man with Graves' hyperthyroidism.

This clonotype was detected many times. The DNA of the CDR3 is TGTGCCACCAATGGGGGACAACAGCGGGATAAACTGTTTTTT. The encoded protein is CATNGGQQRDKLFF. This chain uses TRBV15 with TRBJ1-4; perhaps TRBD1 as D (6 bases). The germline V gene has CDR1 LNHNV and CDR2 YYDKDF (reference sequence). This CDR3 spans 14 amino acids. Between the trimmed V and J ends, which lost 7 bases and 11 bases, there was a span of 20 bases. Full variable domain (remainder filled in from reference TRBV15 and TRBJ1-4): DAMVIQNPRYQVTQFGKPVTLSCSQTLNHNVMYWYQQKSSQAPKLLFHYYDKDFNNEADTPDNFQSRRPNTSFCFLDIRSPGLGDTAMYLCATNGGQQRDKLFFGSGTQLSVL.

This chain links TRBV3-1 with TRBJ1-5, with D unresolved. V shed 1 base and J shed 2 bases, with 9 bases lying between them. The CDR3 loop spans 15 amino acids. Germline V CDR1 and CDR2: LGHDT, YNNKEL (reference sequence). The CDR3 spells CASSQGLGGNQPQHF. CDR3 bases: TGTGCCAGCAGCCAAGGTTTGGGTGGCAATCAGCCCCAGCATTTT.

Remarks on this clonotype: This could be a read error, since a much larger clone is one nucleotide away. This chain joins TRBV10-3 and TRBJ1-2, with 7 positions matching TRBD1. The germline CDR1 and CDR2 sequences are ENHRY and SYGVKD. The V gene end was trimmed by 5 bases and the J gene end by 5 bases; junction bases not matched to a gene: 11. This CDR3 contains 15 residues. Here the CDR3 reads CAISPQTGKRYGYTF. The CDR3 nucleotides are TGTGCCATCAGTCCCCAGACAGGGAAGAGGTATGGCTACACCTTC.

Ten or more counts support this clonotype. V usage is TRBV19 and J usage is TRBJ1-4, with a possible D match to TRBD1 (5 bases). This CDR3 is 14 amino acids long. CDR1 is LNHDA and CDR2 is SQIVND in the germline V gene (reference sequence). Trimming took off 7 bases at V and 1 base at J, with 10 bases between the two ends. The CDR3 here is CASNGRGTNEKLFF. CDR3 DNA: TGTGCCAGTAATGGGAGGGGAACTAATGAAAAACTGTTTTTT.

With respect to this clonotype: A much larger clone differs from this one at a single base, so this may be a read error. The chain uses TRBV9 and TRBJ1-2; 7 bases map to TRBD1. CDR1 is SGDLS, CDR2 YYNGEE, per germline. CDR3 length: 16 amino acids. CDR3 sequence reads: CASSYASGGFFDGHTF. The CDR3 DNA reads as TGTGCCAGCAGCTACGCCTCAGGGGGTTTCTTCGATGGCCACACCTTC.

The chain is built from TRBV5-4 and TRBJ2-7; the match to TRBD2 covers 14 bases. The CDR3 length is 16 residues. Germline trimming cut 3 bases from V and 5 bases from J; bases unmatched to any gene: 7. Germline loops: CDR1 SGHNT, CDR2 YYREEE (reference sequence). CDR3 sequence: CASSSLPGLAGDEQYF. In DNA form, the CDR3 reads TGTGCCAGCAGCTCCCTGCCGGGACTAGCGGGAGACGAGCAGTACTTC.

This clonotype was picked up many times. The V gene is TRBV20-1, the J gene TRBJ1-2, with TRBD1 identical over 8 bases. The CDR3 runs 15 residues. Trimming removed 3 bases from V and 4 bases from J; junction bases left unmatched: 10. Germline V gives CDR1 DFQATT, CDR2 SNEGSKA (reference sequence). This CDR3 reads CSARAPRQGSYGYTF. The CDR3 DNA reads TGCAGTGCTAGGGCTCCCCGACAGGGGTCCTATGGCTACACCTTC.

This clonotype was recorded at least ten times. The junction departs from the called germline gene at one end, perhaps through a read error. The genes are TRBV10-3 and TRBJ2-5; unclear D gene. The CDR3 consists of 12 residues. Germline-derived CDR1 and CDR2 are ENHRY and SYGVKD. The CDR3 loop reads CAISESAGFKFF. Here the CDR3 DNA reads TGTGCCATCAGTGAGTCGGCCGGTTTTAAGTTCTTC.

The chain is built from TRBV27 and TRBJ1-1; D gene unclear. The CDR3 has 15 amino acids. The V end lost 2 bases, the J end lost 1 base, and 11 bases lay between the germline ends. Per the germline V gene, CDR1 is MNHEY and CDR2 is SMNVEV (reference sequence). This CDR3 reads CASSLVRTANTEAFF. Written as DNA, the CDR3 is TGTGCCAGCAGTTTAGTGCGGACGGCGAACACTGAAGCTTTCTTT.

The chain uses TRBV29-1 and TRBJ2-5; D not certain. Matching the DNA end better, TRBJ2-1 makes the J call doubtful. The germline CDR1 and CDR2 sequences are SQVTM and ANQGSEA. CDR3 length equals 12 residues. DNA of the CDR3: TGCAGCGTTGATGGCTTGTCGAATGAGCAGTTCTTC. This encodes CSVDGLSNEQFF.

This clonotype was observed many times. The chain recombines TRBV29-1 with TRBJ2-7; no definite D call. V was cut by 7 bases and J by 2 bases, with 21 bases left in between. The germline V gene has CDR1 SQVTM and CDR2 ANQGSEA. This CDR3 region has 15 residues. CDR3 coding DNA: TGCAGCGCAGTATTGTGGACCGAGAAAACCTACGAGCAGTACTTC. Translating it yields CSAVLWTEKTYEQYF.

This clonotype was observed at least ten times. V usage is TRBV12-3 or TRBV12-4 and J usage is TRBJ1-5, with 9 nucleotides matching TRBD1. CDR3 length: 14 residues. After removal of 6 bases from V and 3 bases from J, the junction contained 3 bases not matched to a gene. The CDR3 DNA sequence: TGTGCCAGCAGCGGGACAGGGAACAATCAGCCCCAGCATTTT. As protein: CASSGTGNNQPQHF.

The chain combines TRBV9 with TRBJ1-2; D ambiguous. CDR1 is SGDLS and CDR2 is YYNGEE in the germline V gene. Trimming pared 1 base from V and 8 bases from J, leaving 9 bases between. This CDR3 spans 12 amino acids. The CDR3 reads CASSVSQMGYTF. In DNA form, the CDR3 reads TGTGCCAGCAGCGTATCCCAGATGGGCTACACCTTC.

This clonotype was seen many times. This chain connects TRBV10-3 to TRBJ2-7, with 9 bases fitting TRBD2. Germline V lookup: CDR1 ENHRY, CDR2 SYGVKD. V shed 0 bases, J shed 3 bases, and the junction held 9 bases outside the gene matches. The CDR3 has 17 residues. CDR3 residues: CAISESMMLAGNYEQYF. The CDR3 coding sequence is TGTGCCATCAGTGAGTCGATGATGCTAGCGGGGAACTACGAGCAGTACTTC.

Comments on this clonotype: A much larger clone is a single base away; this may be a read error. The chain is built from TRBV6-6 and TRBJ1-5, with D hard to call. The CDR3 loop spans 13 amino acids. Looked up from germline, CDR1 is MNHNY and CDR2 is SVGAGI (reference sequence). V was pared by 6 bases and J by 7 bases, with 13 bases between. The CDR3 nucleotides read TGTGCCAGCAGGACGGGGATGAAACAGCCCCAGCATTTT. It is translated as CASRTGMKQPQHF.

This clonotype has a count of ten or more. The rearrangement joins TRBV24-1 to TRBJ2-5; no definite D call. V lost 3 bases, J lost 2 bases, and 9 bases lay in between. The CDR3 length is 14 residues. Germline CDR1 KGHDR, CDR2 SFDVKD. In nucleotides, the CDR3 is TGTGCCACCAGTGATCGACGGTGGCAAGAGACCCAGTACTTC. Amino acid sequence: CATSDRRWQETQYF.

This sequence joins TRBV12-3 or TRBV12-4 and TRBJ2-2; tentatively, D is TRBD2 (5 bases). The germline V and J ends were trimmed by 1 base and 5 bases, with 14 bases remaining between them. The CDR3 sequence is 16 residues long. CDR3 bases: TGTGCCAGCAGTTTAGGGGGTAGAGGGATTACCGGGGAGCTGTTTTTT. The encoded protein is CASSLGGRGITGELFF.

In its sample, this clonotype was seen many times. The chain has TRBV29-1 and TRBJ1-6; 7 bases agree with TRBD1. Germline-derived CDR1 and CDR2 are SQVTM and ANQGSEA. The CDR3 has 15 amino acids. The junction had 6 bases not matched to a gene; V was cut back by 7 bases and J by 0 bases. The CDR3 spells CSAMTGTSYNSPLHF. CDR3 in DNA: TGCAGCGCTATGACAGGGACCTCCTATAATTCACCCCTCCACTTT.

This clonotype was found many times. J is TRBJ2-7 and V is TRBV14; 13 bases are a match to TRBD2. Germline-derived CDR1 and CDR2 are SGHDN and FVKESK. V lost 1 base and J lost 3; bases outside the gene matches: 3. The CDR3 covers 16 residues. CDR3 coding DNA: TGTGCCAGCAGCCAAGGGACTAGCGGGAGTGGCTACGAGCAGTACTTC. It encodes CASSQGTSGSGYEQYF.

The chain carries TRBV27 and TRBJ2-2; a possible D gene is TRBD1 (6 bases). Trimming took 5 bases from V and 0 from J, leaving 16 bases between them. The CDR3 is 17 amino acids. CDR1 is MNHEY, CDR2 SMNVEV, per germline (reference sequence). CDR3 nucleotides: TGTGCCAGCAGTCCATTTTGGACAGAAACGAACACCGGGGAGCTGTTTTTT. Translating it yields CASSPFWTETNTGELFF.

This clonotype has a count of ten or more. The CDR3 DNA follows: TGTGCCAGCAGCTCCCCCCTGAGTCCGGGAACAGACACCGGGGAGCTGTTTTTT. The encoded protein is CASSSPLSPGTDTGELFF. V and J are TRBV7-8 and TRBJ2-2, with a weak D call TRBD2 (5 bases). Trimming left V 4 bases short and J 3 bases short, with 21 bases between. CDR1 and CDR2 (germline): SGHVS, FQNEAQ. The CDR3 has 18 amino acids.

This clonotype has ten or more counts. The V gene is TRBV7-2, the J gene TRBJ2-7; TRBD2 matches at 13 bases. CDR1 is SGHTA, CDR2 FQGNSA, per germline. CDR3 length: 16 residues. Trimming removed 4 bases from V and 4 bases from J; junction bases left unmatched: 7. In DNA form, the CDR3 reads TGTGCCAGCAGCTATCGGACTAGCGGGAGAGGATACGAGCAGTACTTC. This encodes CASSYRTSGRGYEQYF.

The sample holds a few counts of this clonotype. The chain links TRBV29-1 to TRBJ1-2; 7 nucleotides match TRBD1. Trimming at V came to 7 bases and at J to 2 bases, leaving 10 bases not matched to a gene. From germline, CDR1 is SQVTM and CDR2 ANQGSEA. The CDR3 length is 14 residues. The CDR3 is CSAQLQGINYGYTF. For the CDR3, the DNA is TGCAGCGCCCAGTTACAGGGGATCAACTATGGCTACACCTTC.

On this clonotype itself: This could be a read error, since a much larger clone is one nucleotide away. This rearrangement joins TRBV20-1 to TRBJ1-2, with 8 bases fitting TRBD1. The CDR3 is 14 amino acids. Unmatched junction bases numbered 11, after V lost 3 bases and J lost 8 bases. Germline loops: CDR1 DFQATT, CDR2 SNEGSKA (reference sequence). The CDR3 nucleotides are TGCAGTGCTAGCCACAGGGGGACCTCTTGGGGCTACACCTTC. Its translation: CSASHRGTSWGYTF.

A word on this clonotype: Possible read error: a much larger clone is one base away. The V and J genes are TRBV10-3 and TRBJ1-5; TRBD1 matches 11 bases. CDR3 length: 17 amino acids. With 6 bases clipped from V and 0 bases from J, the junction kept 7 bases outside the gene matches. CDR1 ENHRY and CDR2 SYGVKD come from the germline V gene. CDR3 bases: TGTGCCATCAGGCCGGGACAGGGGGAATATAGCAATCAGCCCCAGCATTTT. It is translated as CAIRPGQGEYSNQPQHF.

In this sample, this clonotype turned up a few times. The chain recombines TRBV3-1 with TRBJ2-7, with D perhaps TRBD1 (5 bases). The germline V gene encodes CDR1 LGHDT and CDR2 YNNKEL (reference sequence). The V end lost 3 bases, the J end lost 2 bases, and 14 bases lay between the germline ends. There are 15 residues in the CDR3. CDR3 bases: TGTGCCAGCAGCCAGAGACATACAGGCCCCTACGAGCAGTACTTC. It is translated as CASSQRHTGPYEQYF.

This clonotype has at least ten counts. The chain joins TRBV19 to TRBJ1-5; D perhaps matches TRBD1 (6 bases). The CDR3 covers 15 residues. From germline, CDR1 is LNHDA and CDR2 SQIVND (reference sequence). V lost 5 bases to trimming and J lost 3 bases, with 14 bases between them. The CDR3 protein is CASSRGQNLNQPQHF. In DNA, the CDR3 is TGTGCCAGTAGTCGCGGACAGAATCTCAATCAGCCCCAGCATTTT.

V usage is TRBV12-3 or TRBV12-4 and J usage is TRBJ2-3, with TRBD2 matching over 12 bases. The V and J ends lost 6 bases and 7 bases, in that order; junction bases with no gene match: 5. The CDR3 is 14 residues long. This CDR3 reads CASSLAGGPYTQYF. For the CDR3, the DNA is TGTGCCAGCAGCCTAGCGGGGGGGCCCTATACGCAGTATTTT.